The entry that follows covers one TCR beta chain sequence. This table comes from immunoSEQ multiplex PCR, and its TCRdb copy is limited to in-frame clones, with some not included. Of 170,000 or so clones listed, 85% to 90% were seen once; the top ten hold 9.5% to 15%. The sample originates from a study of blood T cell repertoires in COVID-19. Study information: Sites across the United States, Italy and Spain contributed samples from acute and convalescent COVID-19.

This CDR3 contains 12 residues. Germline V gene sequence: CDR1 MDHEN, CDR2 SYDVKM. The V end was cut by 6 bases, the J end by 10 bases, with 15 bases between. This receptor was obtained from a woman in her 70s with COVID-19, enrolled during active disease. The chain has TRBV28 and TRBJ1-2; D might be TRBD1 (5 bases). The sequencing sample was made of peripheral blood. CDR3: CASRRQGALYTF. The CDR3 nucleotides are TGTGCCAGCAGGAGACAAGGGGCGCTCTACACCTTC.